This T cell receptor (beta chain) was sequenced for a study of blood T cell repertoires in COVID-19 (dated by TCRdb to 2018 to 2020). A note on the overall study: Collaborator samples came from the United States, Italy and Spain and covered acute and convalescent phases of COVID-19. The material from the prospective study consisted of cDNA or gDNA derived from T cells, B-cell-depleted T cells, or PBMCs. Subjects who had been exposed to COVID-19, were actively infected with it, or had recovered from it provided the deeply sampled blood TCRbeta repertoires that made up the dataset. The repertoires were released in a freely available public database meant as a resource for research on the immune response to SARS-CoV-2. Samples were obtained from the ongoing ImmuneRACE study (first 160 participants) and from 1,254 subjects provided by 6 global collaborators. Sample metadata almost always included a de-identified subject ID, COVID-19 status, age in years and sex. HLA class I and class II types, where available, came from metadata supplied by the sample provider rather than from assay-based typing. The investigation overall reported the following: The amount of clinical and demographic metadata varied by source and participant and was provided uncurated.

TCRbeta CDR3 regions were amplified from genomic DNA using the immunoSEQ Assay, a bias-controlled multiplex PCR. The paper's data handling went like this. The number of nucleated cells in each sample was estimated from the amplification of reference gene primers within the assay. To quantify the absolute abundance of each unique TCRbeta CDR3 rearrangement, sequence reads were collapsed and filtered. For each sample, productive Simpson clonality was calculated as the square root of Simpson's diversity index across productive rearrangements. As stored in TCRdb, this immuneACCESS dataset retains in-frame rearrangements with V and J assigned. A fraction of the clones does not appear; measured against another copy, unresolved V genes explain less than half of the discrepancy, and the remainder lacks a known reason. The V and J calls and clone size were taken over from that table, and D and trimming were inferred from the DNA. This sample comprises roughly 120,000 clones, 88% of them detected only once. Together, the top ten hold around 3% of the sample.

The germline V gene encodes CDR1 MNHEY and CDR2 SMNVEV (reference sequence). Including the terminal cysteine and phenylalanine, the CDR3 comprises 14 residues. CDR3 DNA is the only sequence kept; it has 42 bases, read in frame from the first base. V was cut back by 6 bases and J by 3 bases, leaving a gap of 12 bases between them. Each collaborating institution followed its own protocols to collect whole blood in K2EDTA tubes. For TCRbeta analysis, collaborators shipped samples in one of three forms: frozen whole blood, isolated PBMCs, or DNA extracted from either of those sample types. On this clone: Its antigen is still unknown. The input lacks base qualities; no much larger clone sits a single base away.

The chain joins TRBV27 to TRBJ1-5; too little of a D gene remains to name it. The sequence came from a woman in her forties or fifties with acute or convalescent COVID-19. Material for sequencing was peripheral blood. At the DNA level, the sequence is TGTGCCAGCAGCCGCACGGGGTTCAATCAGCCCCAGCATTTT. The encoded protein is CASSRTGFNQPQHF.